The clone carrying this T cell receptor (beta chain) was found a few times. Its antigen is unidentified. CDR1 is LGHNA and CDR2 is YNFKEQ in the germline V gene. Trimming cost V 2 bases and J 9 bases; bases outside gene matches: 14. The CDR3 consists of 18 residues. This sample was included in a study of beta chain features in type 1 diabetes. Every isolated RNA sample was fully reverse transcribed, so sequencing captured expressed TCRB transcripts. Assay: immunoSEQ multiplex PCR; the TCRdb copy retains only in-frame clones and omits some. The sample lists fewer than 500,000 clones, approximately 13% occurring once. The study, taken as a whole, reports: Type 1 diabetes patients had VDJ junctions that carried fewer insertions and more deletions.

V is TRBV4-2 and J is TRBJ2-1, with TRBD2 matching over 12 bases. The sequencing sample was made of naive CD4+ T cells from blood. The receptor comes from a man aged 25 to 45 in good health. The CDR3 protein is CASSQRGLAGDGGGEQFF. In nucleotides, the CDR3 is TGTGCCAGCAGCCAACGGGGACTAGCGGGTGACGGAGGAGGTGAGCAGTTCTTC.